The entry that follows covers one T cell receptor (beta chain) sequence. The data derive from a study of blood T cell repertoires in COVID-19. Study details: Donors in the United States, Italy and Spain gave samples during acute or convalescent COVID-19. Nucleic acid was either cDNA or gDNA, and it came from T cells, B-cell-depleted T cells, or PBMCs.

Under the authors' procedure: Estimation of nucleated cell counts was performed using reference gene primer amplification. The protocol was immunoSEQ multiplex PCR, while the TCRdb copy is restricted to in-frame clones and leaves out a portion. V and J calls and clone size follow that table, whereas D and trimming were derived from the DNA. The top ten hold roughly 11% of the sample, which has about 280,000 clones, about 90% seen once. Seattle participants joined during active infection and were tracked over time. Germline V CDR1 and CDR2: LGHNT, FRNRAP. The germline V and J ends were trimmed by 2 bases and 8 bases, with 13 bases remaining between them. The CDR3 runs to 14 residues.

This chain uses TRBV12-5 with TRBJ2-1, with D perhaps TRBD1 (6 bases). The specimen sequenced was peripheral blood. The clonotype comes from a woman in her twenties or thirties with COVID-19, enrolled during active disease. For the CDR3, the DNA is TGTGCTAGTGGTTTGAGGGGCAGGGGACATGAGCAGTTCTTC. Amino acid sequence: CASGLRGRGHEQFF.